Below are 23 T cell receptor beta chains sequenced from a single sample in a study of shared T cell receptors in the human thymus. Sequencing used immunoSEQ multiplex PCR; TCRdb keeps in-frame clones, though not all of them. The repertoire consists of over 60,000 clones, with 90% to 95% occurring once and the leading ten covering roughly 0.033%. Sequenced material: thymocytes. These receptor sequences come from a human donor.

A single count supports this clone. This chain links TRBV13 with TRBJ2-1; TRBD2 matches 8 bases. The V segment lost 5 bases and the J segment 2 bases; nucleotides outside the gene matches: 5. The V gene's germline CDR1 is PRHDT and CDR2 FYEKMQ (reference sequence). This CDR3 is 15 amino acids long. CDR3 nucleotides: TGTGCCAGCAGCGGCGGGGGGTCCCCCTACAATGAGCAGTTCTTC. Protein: CASSGGGSPYNEQFF.

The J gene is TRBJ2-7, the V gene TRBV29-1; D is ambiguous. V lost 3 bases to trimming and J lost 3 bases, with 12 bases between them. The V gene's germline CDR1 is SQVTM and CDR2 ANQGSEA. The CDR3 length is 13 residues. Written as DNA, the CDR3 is TGCAGCGTTGAGGTAGCTTCCCACTACGAGCAGTACTTC. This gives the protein CSVEVASHYEQYF.

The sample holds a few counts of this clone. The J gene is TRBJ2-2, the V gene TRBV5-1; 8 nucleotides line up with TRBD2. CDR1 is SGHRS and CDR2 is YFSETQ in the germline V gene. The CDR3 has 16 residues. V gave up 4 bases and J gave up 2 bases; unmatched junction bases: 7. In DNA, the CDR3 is TGCGCCAGCAGCCCGGGGGGGTCGGTTAACACCGGGGAGCTGTTTTTT. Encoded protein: CASSPGGSVNTGELFF.

This CDR3 reads CASSLGEGVAKNIQYF. Written as DNA, the CDR3 is TGCGCCAGCAGTCTAGGTGAAGGGGTGGCCAAAAACATTCAGTACTTC. The chain recombines TRBV5-1 with TRBJ2-4; D is possibly TRBD1 (5 bases). The V and J ends lost 5 bases and 1 base respectively, with 16 bases between them. This CDR3 has 16 residues. Germline assignment: CDR1 SGHRS and CDR2 YFSETQ.

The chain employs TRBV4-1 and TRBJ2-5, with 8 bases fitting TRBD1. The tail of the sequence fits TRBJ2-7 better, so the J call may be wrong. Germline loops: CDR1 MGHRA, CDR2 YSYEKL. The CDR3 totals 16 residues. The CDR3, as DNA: TGCGCCAGCAGCCAAGATCCCAGGGGGCGGTCGAACGAGCAGTACTTC. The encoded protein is CASSQDPRGRSNEQYF.

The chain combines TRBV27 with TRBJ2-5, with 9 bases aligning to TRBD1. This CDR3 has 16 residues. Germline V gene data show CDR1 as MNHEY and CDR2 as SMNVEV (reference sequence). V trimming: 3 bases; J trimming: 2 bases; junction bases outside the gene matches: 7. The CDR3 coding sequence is TGTGCCAGCAGTTTGCGGTACAGGGGGCGTCAAGAGACCCAGTACTTC. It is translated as CASSLRYRGRQETQYF.

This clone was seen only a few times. CDR3 bases: TGTGCCTGGAGGGATAAAAGACAGGAAACTACTAACTATGGCTACACCTTC. This encodes CAWRDKRQETTNYGYTF. The rearrangement uses TRBV30 and TRBJ1-2; TRBD1 might be the D (6 bases). CDR1 and CDR2 from the germline V gene are GTSNPN and SVGIG (reference sequence). The CDR3 loop spans 17 amino acids. The germline V and J ends were trimmed by 3 bases and 0 bases, with 20 bases remaining between them.

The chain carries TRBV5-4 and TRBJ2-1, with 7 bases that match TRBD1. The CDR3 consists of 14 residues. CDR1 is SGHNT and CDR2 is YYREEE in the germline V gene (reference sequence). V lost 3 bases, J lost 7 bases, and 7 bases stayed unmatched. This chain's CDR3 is CASSWGTVGNEQFF. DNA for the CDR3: TGTGCCAGCAGCTGGGGGACAGTGGGAAATGAGCAGTTCTTC. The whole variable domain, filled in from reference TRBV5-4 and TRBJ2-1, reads ETGVTQSPTHLIKTRGQQVTLRCSSQSGHNTVSWYQQALGQGPQFIFQYYREEENGRGNFPPRFSGLQFPNYSSELNVNALELDDSALYLCASSWGTVGNEQFFGPGTRLTVL.

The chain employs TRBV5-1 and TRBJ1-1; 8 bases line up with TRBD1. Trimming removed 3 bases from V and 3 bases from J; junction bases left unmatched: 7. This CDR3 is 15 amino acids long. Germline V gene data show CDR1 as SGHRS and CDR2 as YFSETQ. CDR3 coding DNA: TGCGCCAGCAGCTGGGGCCACAGGGGGGACACTGAAGCTTTCTTT. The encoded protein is CASSWGHRGDTEAFF.

DNA for the CDR3: TGTGCCTCAGCAGGGGGACCGAACTATGGCTACACCTTC. Protein product: CASAGGPNYGYTF. V and J are TRBV7-2 and TRBJ1-2; 7 nucleotides line up with TRBD1. This CDR3 is 13 amino acids long. V was pared by 11 bases and J by 2 bases, with 8 bases of the junction left unmatched. Per the germline V gene, CDR1 is SGHTA and CDR2 is FQGNSA.

CDR3 sequence (DNA): TGCGCCAGCAGCCAAGAAGGTCTAGCGGGGGGGTATGAGCAGTTCTTC. Residues: CASSQEGLAGGYEQFF. V gene TRBV4-3 combines with J gene TRBJ2-1; 12 positions agree with TRBD2. V gave up 0 bases and J gave up 8 bases; unmatched junction bases: 5. This CDR3 is 16 amino acids long. Germline V gene data show CDR1 as LGHNA and CDR2 as YSLEER.

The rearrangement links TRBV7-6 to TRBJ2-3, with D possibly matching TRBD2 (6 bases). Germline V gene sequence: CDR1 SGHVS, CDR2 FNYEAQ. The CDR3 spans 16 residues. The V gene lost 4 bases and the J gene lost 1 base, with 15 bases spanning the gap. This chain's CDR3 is CASSWSGREGTDTQYF. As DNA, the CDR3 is TGTGCCAGCAGCTGGTCGGGCAGGGAGGGCACAGATACGCAGTATTTT.

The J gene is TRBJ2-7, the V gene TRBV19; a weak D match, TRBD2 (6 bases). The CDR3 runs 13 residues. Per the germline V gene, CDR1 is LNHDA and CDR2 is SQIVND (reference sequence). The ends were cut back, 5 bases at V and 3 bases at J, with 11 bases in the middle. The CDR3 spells CASSAAGHYEQYF. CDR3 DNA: TGTGCCAGTAGTGCGGCGGGGCACTACGAGCAGTACTTC.

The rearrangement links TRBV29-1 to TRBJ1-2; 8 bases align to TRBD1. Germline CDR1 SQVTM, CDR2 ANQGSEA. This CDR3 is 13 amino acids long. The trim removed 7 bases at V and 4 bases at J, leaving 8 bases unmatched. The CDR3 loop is CSAEGQGGYGYTF. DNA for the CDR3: TGCAGCGCCGAAGGACAGGGTGGCTATGGCTACACCTTC. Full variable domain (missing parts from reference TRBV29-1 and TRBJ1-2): SAVISQKPSRDICQRGTSLTIQCQVDSQVTMMFWYRQQPGQSLTLIATANQGSEATYESGFVIDKFPISRPNLTFSTLTVSNMSPEDSSIYLCSAEGQGGYGYTFGSGTRLTVV.

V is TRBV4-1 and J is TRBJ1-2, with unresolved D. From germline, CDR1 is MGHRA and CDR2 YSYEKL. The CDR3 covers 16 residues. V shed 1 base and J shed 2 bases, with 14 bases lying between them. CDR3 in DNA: TGCGCCAGCAGCCAAGGTGGGCAGCTAAAAAACTATGGCTACACCTTC. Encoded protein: CASSQGGQLKNYGYTF.

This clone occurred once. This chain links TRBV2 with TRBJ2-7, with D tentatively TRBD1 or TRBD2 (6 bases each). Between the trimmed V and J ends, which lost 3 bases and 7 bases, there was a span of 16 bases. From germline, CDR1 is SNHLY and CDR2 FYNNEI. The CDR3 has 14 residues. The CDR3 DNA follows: TGTGCCAGCAGTGATTCCCCGAGGGGGGAAGAGCAGTACTTC. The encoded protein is CASSDSPRGEEQYF.

CDR3 loop: CASSQEGGPRYEQYF. In nucleotides, the CDR3 is TGCGCCAGCAGCCAAGAAGGGGGCCCCCGCTACGAGCAGTACTTC. The chain links TRBV4-3 to TRBJ2-7; 7 nucleotides agree with TRBD1. The V gene end was trimmed by 0 bases and the J gene end by 3 bases; junction bases not matched to a gene: 5. This CDR3 comprises 15 residues. The germline CDR1 and CDR2 sequences are LGHNA and YSLEER.

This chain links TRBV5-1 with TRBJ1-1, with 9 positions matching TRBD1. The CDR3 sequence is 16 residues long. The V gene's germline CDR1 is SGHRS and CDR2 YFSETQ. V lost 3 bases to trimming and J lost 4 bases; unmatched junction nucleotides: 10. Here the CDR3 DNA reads TGCGCCAGCAGCTGGGGGGGGACAGGGCGTCCCACTGAAGCTTTCTTT. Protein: CASSWGGTGRPTEAFF.

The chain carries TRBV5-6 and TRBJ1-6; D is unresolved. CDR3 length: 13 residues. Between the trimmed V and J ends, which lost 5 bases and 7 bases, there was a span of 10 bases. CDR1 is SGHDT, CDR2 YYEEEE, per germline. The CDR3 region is CASREATNSPLHF. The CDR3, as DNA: TGTGCCAGCAGGGAGGCGACGAATTCACCCCTCCACTTT.

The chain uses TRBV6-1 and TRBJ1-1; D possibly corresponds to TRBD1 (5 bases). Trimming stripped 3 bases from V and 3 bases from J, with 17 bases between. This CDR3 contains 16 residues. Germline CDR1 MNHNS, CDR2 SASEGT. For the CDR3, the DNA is TGTGCCAGCAGTGACTGGGCCTCGATAGGGGACACTGAAGCTTTCTTT. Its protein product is CASSDWASIGDTEAFF.

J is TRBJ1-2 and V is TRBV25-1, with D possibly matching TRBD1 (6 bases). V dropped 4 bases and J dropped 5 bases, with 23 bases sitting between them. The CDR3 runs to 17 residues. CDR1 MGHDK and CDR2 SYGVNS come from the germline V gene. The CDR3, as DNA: TGTGCCAGCAGTGCGAATTTGCCCTGGACAGTCCGATATGGCTACACCTTC. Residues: CASSANLPWTVRYGYTF.

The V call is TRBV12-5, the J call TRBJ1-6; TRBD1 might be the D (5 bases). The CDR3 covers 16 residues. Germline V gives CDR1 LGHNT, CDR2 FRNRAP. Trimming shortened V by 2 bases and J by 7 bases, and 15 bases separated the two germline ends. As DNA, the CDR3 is TGTGCTAGTGGTTTGATCCAGGGAGGGCCAAATTCACCCCTCCACTTT. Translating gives CASGLIQGGPNSPLHF.

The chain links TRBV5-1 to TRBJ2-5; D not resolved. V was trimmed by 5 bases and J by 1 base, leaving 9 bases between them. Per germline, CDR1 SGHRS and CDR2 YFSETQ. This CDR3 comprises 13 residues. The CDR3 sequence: CASRGSGQETQYF. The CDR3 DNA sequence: TGCGCCAGCAGGGGGTCAGGCCAAGAGACCCAGTACTTC.